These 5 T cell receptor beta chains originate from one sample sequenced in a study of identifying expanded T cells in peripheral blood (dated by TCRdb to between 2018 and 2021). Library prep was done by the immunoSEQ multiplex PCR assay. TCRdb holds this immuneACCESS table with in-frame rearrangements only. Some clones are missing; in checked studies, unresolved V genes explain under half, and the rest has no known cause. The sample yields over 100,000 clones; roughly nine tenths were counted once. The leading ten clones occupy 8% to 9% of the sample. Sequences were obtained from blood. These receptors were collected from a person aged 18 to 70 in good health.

CDR3 in amino acids: CASSAETWGFGTGELFF. In DNA form, the CDR3 reads TGTGCCAGCAGCGCCGAAACATGGGGGTTCGGCACCGGGGAGCTGTTTTTT. The chain couples TRBV9 to TRBJ2-2; D may be TRBD1 or TRBD2 (5 bases each). This CDR3 region has 17 residues. Between the trimmed V and J ends, which lost 3 bases and 4 bases, there was a span of 19 bases. Germline V CDR1 and CDR2: SGDLS, YYNGEE. The variable domain in full, with the rest retrieved from reference TRBV9 and TRBJ2-2, is DSGVTQTPKHLITATGQRVTLRCSPRSGDLSVYWYQQSLDQGLQFLIQYYNGEERAKGNILERFSAQQFPDLHSELNLSSLELGDSALYFCASSAETWGFGTGELFFGEGSRLTVL.

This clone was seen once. This CDR3 is CASSFGGWTGRNTEAFF. CDR3 coding DNA: TGTGCCAGTAGTTTTGGGGGATGGACAGGGCGGAACACTGAAGCTTTCTTT. The chain joins TRBV19 to TRBJ1-1, with 8 positions matching TRBD1. J was trimmed by 1 base and V by 5 bases; bases with no gene match: 12. The germline CDR1 and CDR2 sequences are LNHDA and SQIVND (reference sequence). The CDR3 extends over 17 amino acids.

The CDR3 nucleotides read TGTGCCAGCAGTGGACAGGGCGGGGATGAAAAACTGTTTTTT. Translating it yields CASSGQGGDEKLFF. The V and J genes are TRBV6-5 and TRBJ1-4, with 8 nucleotides matching TRBD1. The V gene's germline CDR1 is MNHEY and CDR2 SVGAGI. CDR3 size: 14 residues. The junction had 5 bases not matched to a gene; V was cut back by 5 bases and J by 6 bases.

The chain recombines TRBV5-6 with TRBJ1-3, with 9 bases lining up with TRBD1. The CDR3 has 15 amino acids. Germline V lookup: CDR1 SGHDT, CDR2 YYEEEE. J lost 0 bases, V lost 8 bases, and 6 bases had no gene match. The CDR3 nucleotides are TGTGCCAGTCGCGGACAGGGGAACTCTGGAAACACCATATATTTT. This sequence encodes CASRGQGNSGNTIYF. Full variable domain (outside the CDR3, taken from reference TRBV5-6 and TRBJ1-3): DAGVTQSPTHLIKTRGQQVTLRCSPKSGHDTVSWYQQALGQGPQFIFQYYEEEERQRGNFPDRFSGHQFPNYSSELNVNALLLGDSALYLCASRGQGNSGNTIYFGEGSWLTVV.

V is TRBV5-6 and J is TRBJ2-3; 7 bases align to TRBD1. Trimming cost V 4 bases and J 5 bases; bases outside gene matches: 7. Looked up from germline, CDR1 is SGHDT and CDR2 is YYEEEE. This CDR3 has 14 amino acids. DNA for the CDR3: TGTGCCAGCAGCCAGACAGGGTTGGGAGATACGCAGTATTTT. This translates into CASSQTGLGDTQYF.